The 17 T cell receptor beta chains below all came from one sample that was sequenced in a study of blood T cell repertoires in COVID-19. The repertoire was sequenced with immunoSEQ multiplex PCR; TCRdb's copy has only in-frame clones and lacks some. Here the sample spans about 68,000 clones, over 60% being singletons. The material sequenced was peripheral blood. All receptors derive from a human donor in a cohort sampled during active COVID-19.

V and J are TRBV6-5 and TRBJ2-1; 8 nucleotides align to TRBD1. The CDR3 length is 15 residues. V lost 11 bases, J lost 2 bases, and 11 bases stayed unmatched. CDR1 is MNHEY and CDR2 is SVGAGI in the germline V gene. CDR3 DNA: TGTGCCTTCCAAACCGGGACAGGCACCTACAATGAGCAGTTCTTC. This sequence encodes CAFQTGTGTYNEQFF.

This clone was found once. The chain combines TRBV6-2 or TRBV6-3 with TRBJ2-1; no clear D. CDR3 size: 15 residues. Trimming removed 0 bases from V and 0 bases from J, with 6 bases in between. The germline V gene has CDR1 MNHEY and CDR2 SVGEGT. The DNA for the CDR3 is TGTGCCAGCAGTTACTCTGGCAGCTCCTACAATGAGCAGTTCTTC. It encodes CASSYSGSSYNEQFF.

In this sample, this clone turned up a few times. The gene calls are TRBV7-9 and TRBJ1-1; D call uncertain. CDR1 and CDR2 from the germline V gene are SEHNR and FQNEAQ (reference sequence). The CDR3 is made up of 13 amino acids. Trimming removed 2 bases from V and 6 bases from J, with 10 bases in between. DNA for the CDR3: TGTGCCAGCAGCTTATTGGGAGCTTCTGAAGCTTTCTTT. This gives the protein CASSLLGASEAFF.

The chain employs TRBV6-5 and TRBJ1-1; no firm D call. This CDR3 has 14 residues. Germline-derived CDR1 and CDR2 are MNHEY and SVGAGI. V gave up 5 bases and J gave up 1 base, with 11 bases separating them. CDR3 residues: CASSRGSQNTEAFF. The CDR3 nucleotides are TGTGCCAGCAGTCGCGGGTCTCAGAACACTGAAGCTTTCTTT.

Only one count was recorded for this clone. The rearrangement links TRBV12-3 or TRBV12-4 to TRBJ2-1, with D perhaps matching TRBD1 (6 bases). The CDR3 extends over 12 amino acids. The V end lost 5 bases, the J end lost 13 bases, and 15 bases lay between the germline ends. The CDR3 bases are TGTGCCAGCAGTAAGGGGGTGATCGAACAGTTCTTC. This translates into CASSKGVIEQFF.

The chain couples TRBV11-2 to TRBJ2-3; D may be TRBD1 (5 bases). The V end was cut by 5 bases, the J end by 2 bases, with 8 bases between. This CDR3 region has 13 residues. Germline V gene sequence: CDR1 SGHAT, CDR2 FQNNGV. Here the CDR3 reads CASSQGYTDTQYF. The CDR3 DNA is TGTGCCAGCAGCCAGGGTTACACAGATACGCAGTATTTT.

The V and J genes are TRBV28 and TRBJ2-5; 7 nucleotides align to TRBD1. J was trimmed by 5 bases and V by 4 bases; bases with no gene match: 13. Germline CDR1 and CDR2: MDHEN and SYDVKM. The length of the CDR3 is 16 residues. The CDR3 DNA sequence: TGTGCCAGCAGTTCCCGAAGACAGGGCTCACGGGAGACCCAGTACTTC. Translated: CASSSRRQGSRETQYF.

DNA for the CDR3: TGTGCCAGCAAGGGAACTAGCTACAATGAGCAGTTCTTC. As protein: CASKGTSYNEQFF. The chain carries TRBV7-2 and TRBJ2-1; the D gene is possibly TRBD2 (5 bases). The CDR3 sequence is 13 residues long. In germline, CDR1 is SGHTA, CDR2 FQGNSA. V shed 7 bases and J shed 3 bases, with 10 bases lying between them.

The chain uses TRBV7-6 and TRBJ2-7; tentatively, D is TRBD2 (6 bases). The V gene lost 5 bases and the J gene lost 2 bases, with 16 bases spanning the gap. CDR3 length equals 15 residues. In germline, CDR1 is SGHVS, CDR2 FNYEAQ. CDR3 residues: CASSRRAGRTYEQYF. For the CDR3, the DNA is TGTGCCAGCAGCCGGAGGGCAGGTAGAACCTACGAGCAGTACTTC.

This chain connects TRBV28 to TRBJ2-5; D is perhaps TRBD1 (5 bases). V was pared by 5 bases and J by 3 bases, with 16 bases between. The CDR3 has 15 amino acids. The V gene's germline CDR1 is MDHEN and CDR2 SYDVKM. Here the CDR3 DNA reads TGTGCCAGCAGTGGGGCCGCTGGTAGTGAAGAGACCCAGTACTTC. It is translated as CASSGAAGSEETQYF. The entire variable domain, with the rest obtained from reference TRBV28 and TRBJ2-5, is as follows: DVKVTQSSRYLVKRTGEKVFLECVQDMDHENMFWYRQDPGLGLRLIYFSYDVKMKEKGDIPEGYSVSREKKERFSLILESASTNQTSMYLCASSGAAGSEETQYFGPGTRLLVL.

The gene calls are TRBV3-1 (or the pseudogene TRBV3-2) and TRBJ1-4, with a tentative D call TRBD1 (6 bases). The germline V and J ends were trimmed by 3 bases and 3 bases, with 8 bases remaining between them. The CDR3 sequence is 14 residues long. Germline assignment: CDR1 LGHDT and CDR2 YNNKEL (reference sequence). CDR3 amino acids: CASSQGAANEKLFF. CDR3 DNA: TGTGCCAGCAGCCAGGGGGCGGCTAATGAAAAACTGTTTTTT.

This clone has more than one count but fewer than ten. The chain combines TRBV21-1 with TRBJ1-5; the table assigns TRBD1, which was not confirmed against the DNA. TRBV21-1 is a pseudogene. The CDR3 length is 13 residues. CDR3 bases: TGTGCCAGCAACGGGACAGGGGATCAGCCCCAGCATTTT. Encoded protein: CASNGTGDQPQHF.

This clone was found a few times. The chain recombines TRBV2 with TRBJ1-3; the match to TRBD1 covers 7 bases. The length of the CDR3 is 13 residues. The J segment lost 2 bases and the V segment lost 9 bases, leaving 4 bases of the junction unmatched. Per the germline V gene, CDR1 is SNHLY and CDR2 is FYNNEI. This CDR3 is CASATGAGNTIYF. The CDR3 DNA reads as TGTGCCAGTGCTACAGGGGCTGGAAACACCATATATTTT.

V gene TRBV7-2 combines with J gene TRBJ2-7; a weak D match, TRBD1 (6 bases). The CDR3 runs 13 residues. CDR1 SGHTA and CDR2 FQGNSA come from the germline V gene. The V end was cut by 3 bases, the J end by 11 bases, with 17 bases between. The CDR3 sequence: CASSLAMEDRKYF. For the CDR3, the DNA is TGTGCCAGCAGCTTGGCTATGGAGGACAGAAAGTACTTC.

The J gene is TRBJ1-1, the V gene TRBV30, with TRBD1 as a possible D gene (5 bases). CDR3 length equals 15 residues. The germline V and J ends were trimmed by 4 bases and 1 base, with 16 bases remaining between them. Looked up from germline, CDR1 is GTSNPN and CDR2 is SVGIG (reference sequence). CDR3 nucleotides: TGTGCCTGGATAAAGGGGCGGGGTGGGAACACTGAAGCTTTCTTT. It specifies CAWIKGRGGNTEAFF.

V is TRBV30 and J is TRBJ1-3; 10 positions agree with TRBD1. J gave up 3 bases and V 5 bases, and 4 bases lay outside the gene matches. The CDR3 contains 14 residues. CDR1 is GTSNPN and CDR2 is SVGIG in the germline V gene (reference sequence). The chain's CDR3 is CAWATGGSGNTIYF. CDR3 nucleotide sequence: TGTGCCTGGGCGACAGGGGGCAGTGGAAACACCATATATTTT.

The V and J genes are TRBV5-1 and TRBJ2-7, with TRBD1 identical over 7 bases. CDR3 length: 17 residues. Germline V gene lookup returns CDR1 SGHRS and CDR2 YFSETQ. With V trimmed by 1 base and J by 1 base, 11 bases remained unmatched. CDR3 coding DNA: TGCGCCAGCAGCTTGTGGACAGGCCCCGGGGTTTCCTACGAGCAGTACTTC. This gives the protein CASSLWTGPGVSYEQYF.